This T cell receptor (beta chain) was obtained from a study of technical replicates of blood from a few donors (TCRdb year 2017). This clone was recorded a few times. What antigen it recognizes has not been identified. The input lacks base qualities; no much larger clone sits a single base away. The CDR3, cysteine through phenylalanine, is 15 amino acids long. Here the CDR3 DNA is all that survives: 45 bases in frame from base 1. V and J are truncated by 0 bases and 0 bases respectively, leaving an intervening sequence of 11 bases. Via the germline V gene (reference sequence), CDR1 is GTSNPN and CDR2 SVGIG. To prepare the library, the immunoSEQ multiplex PCR assay was applied. In its TCRdb copy, this immuneACCESS table keeps in-frame sequences only and misses some clones. Where compared with another copy, unresolved V genes explain less than half of these, and the others have no known cause. The sample table contains around 72,000 clones; only one count was recorded for roughly 91% of them. Clones ranked in the top ten supply approximately 0.34% of the sample.

This TCR was recovered from a human donor in good health. Some clones in this sample may be carry-over from other donors' samples. The chain is made from TRBV30 and TRBJ1-1; the D gene cannot be resolved reliably. The sequenced sample consisted of T cells isolated from PBMCs. The DNA sequence is TGTGCCTGGAGTGTATCGAATACTATGAACACTGAAGCTTTCTTT. It specifies CAWSVSNTMNTEAFF.